This T cell receptor beta chain was captured by sequencing in a study of blood T cell repertoires in COVID-19 (dated by TCRdb to about 2020). Regarding the research as a whole: Samples covering the acute and convalescent phases of COVID-19 were provided by collaborators in the United States, Italy and Spain. The prospective study material was composed of cDNA or gDNA derived from T cells, B-cell-depleted T cells, or PBMCs. The dataset comprised deeply sampled blood TCRbeta repertoires from subjects exposed to, actively infected with, or recovered from COVID-19. The repertoires were released in a freely available public database intended as a resource for research on the immune response to SARS-CoV-2. Samples came from the ongoing ImmuneRACE study (first 160 participants) plus 1,254 subjects from 6 global collaborators. A de-identified subject ID, COVID-19 status, age in years and sex were almost always included in the sample metadata. Where HLA class I and class II types were available, the types were taken from metadata supplied by the sample provider, not from assay-based typing.

CDR1 and CDR2, per the germline V gene (reference sequence), are LNHDA and SQIVND. The CDR3 covers 15 residues, taking in both the cysteine and the phenylalanine. Only the CDR3 region is kept as DNA, spanning 45 bases read in frame from base 1. The germline V and J ends show losses of 5 bases and 5 bases respectively, and no gene match explains 9 bases of the junction. Broad study findings and their caveats: The amount of clinical and demographic metadata varied by source and participant and was provided uncurated.

TCRbeta CDR3 regions were amplified from genomic DNA using the immunoSEQ Assay, a bias-controlled multiplex PCR. The paper's data handling went like this. Within the assay, amplification of reference gene primers was used to estimate how many nucleated cells each sample contained. To quantify the absolute abundance of each unique TCRbeta CDR3 rearrangement, sequence reads were collapsed and filtered. For each sample, productive Simpson clonality was calculated by taking the square root of Simpson's diversity index across productive rearrangements. TCRdb provides this immuneACCESS table in a form limited to in-frame rearrangements. Some clones are lacking; in checked studies, under half of them reflect an unresolved V gene, and why the rest are absent is not known. The D gene and trimming were derived from the DNA, and the V and J assignments and clone size from that table. Recorded for this sample are under 300,000 clones; 65% to 85% of them occurred a single time. 5.5% of the sample lies in the top ten.

The collaborating institutions used their own protocols to collect whole blood in K2EDTA tubes. For TCRbeta analysis, collaborators shipped samples in one of three forms: frozen whole blood, isolated PBMCs, or DNA extracted from either of those sample types. On this clone: No cognate antigen has been identified for it. Base qualities are not at hand, and no much larger clone is one base apart.

The chain links TRBV19 with TRBJ1-1, with 9 bases aligning to TRBD1. This receptor was taken from a human donor in a cohort sampled during active COVID-19. The sequencing sample was made of peripheral blood. The nucleotides are TGTGCCAGTAGTTCAAGACAGGGGGTAGGTACTGAAGCTTTCTTT. This translates into CASSSRQGVGTEAFF.